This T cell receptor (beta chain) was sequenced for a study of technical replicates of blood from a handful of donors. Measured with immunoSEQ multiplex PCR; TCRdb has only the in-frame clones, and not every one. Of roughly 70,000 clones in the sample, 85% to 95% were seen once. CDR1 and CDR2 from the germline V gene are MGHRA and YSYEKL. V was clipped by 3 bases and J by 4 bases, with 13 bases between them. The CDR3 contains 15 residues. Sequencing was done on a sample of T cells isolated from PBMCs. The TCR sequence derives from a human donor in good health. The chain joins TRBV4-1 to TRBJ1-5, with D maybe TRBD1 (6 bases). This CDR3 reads CASSHGRGSNQPQHF. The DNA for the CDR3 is TGCGCCAGCAGCCATGGAAGGGGGTCTAATCAGCCCCAGCATTTT.